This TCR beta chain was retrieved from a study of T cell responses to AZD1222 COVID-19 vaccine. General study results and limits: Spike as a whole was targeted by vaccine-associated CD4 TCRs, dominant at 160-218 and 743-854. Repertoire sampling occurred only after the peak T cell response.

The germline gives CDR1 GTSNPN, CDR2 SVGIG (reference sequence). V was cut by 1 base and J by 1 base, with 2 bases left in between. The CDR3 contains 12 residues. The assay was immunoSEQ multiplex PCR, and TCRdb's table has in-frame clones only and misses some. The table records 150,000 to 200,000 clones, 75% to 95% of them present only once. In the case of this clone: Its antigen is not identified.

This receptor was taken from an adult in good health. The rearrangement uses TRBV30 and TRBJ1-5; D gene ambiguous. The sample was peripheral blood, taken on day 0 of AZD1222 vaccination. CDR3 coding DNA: TGTGCCTGGAGTGGAAGCAATCAGCCCCAGCATTTT. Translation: CAWSGSNQPQHF.